This T cell receptor (beta chain) was captured in a study of blood T cell repertoires in COVID-19. Generated by immunoSEQ multiplex PCR, the TCRdb table keeps only in-frame clones and is missing some. This sample has under 200,000 clones, with 85% to 90% found just once. This CDR3 has 15 amino acids. CDR1 and CDR2 from the germline V gene are SGHVS and FNYEAQ. V lost 1 base, J lost 6 bases, and 4 bases stayed unmatched. The chain employs TRBV7-6 and TRBJ1-5; 9 nucleotides match TRBD1. Sample: PBMCs or T cells enriched from blood (not recorded which). The receptor was isolated from a woman aged 45-65 years who had recovered from COVID-19. In DNA form, the CDR3 reads TGTGCCAGCAGCTTAGACGACAGGGGGACTCAGCCCCAGCATTTT. Translation: CASSLDDRGTQPQHF.